These 28 T cell receptor beta chains originate from one sample sequenced in a study of blood T cell repertoires in COVID-19. Profiled with immunoSEQ multiplex PCR; TCRdb holds only in-frame clones, not every one. The table has more than 300,000 clones, more than 75% seen once. Sequenced input: peripheral blood. Receptors originate from a woman aged 25-40 years with COVID-19, enrolled during active disease.

The chain employs TRBV28 and TRBJ2-7; a possible D gene is TRBD1 (5 bases). CDR1 and CDR2 (germline): MDHEN, SYDVKM. Trimming removed 5 bases from V and 0 bases from J, with 11 bases in between. This CDR3 region has 14 residues. For the CDR3, the DNA is TGTGCCAGCAGTGCACGGACAAGCTCCTACGAGCAGTACTTC. Protein product: CASSARTSSYEQYF.

The sample holds a few counts of this clone. V is TRBV2 and J is TRBJ2-3, with D tentatively TRBD2 (6 bases). V was pared by 6 bases and J by 2 bases, with 12 bases between. The CDR3 has 14 residues. CDR1 is SNHLY and CDR2 is FYNNEI in the germline V gene. This chain's CDR3 is CASSPSGHTDTQYF. The CDR3 nucleotides are TGTGCCAGCAGCCCCAGCGGGCACACAGATACGCAGTATTTT.

This clone was seen only a few times. The chain recombines TRBV4-1 with TRBJ2-7; 13 bases are shared with TRBD2. Germline assignment: CDR1 MGHRA and CDR2 YSYEKL. The CDR3 sequence is 15 residues long. The V and J ends lost 5 bases and 3 bases, in that order; junction bases with no gene match: 4. In DNA, the CDR3 is TGCGCCAGCAGCTACCGGACTAGCGGGAGCTACGAGCAGTACTTC. As protein: CASSYRTSGSYEQYF.

J is TRBJ1-1 and V is TRBV6-2 or TRBV6-3, with 7 bases lining up with TRBD1. CDR3 length: 13 amino acids. Germline loops: CDR1 MNHEY, CDR2 SVGEGT. V dropped 6 bases and J dropped 8; count of bases not matched to a gene: 9. CDR3 sequence: CASSQGRQGEAFF. CDR3 coding DNA: TGTGCCAGCAGCCAGGGACGACAGGGCGAAGCTTTCTTT.

This clone was detected a few times. Other DNA variants within this sample encode the same CDR3. J is TRBJ2-1 and V is TRBV19, with TRBD2 identical over 10 bases. V dropped 3 bases and J dropped 0; count of bases not matched to a gene: 2. The CDR3 totals 16 residues. The germline gives CDR1 LNHDA, CDR2 SQIVND (reference sequence). The CDR3: CASSILAGGSYNEQFF. The CDR3 DNA follows: TGTGCCAGTAGTATTTTAGCGGGAGGCTCCTACAATGAGCAGTTCTTC.

The rearrangement joins TRBV27 to TRBJ2-2; 7 positions match TRBD2. This CDR3 spans 19 amino acids. The germline gives CDR1 MNHEY, CDR2 SMNVEV (reference sequence). The trim removed 3 bases at V and 4 bases at J, leaving 17 bases unmatched. The DNA of the CDR3 is TGTGCCAGCAGTTTCTCGGGGGGAGGACTAGAACCCTTCACCGGGGAGCTGTTTTTT. Protein product: CASSFSGGGLEPFTGELFF.

The chain combines TRBV30 with TRBJ2-7; D is perhaps TRBD2 (5 bases). The CDR3 length is 13 residues. Germline-derived CDR1 and CDR2 are GTSNPN and SVGIG (reference sequence). Trimming removed 2 bases at V and 7 bases at J, with 15 bases between. The CDR3 loop is CAWSLGGGWEQYF. In DNA form, the CDR3 reads TGTGCCTGGAGTTTGGGCGGAGGTTGGGAGCAGTACTTC.

The count of this clone is one. The J gene is TRBJ2-5, the V gene TRBV5-4; perhaps TRBD1 as D (5 bases). This CDR3 has 13 residues. V gave up 0 bases and J gave up 5 bases, with 8 bases separating them. Germline CDR1 and CDR2: SGHNT and YYREEE (reference sequence). The CDR3 nucleotides read TGTGCCAGCAGCTTGGACGCAGGGGAGACCCAGTACTTC. Protein product: CASSLDAGETQYF.

The V and J genes are TRBV28 and TRBJ2-2, with a weak D call TRBD2 (6 bases). Trimming left V 6 bases short and J 6 bases short, with 32 bases between. This CDR3 spans 20 amino acids. Germline V gives CDR1 MDHEN, CDR2 SYDVKM. The CDR3 nucleotides read TGTGCCAGCAGCATCCTATATATCCGGGACCCGGGGGATATGCCCGGGGAGCTGTTTTTT. This gives the protein CASSILYIRDPGDMPGELFF.

The chain couples TRBV30 to TRBJ2-2, with 10 positions matching TRBD1. CDR1 GTSNPN and CDR2 SVGIG come from the germline V gene (reference sequence). With V trimmed by 4 bases and J by 7 bases, 12 bases remained unmatched. The CDR3 extends over 16 amino acids. CDR3 nucleotides: TGTGCCTGGACCCTCTTGACAGGGGGCGGAGGCGGGGAGCTGTTTTTT. It translates to CAWTLLTGGGGGELFF.

The chain uses TRBV7-2 and TRBJ2-7; TRBD1 aligns across 8 bases. Germline CDR1 and CDR2: SGHTA and FQGNSA. This CDR3 comprises 15 residues. With V trimmed by 5 bases and J by 4 bases, 10 bases remained unmatched. The CDR3 protein is CASSLGQGPVYEQYF. The CDR3 bases are TGTGCCAGCAGCCTCGGACAGGGCCCCGTGTACGAGCAGTACTTC.

This chain uses TRBV7-2 with TRBJ2-1; 8 bases map to TRBD1. The V segment lost 5 bases and the J segment 5 bases; nucleotides outside the gene matches: 5. Germline-derived CDR1 and CDR2 are SGHTA and FQGNSA. The CDR3 is 14 residues long. CDR3 nucleotides: TGTGCCAGCAGCCGCCGGACAGGGAACAATGAGCAGTTCTTC. Amino acid sequence: CASSRRTGNNEQFF.

The J gene is TRBJ1-2, the V gene TRBV28, with TRBD1 as a possible D gene (5 bases). Germline V lookup: CDR1 MDHEN, CDR2 SYDVKM. V shed 4 bases and J shed 6 bases, with 15 bases lying between them. The CDR3 has 14 amino acids. The CDR3 DNA follows: TGTGCCAGCAGTTCTCTTCAGGGTTTGGATGGCTACACCTTC. Protein product: CASSSLQGLDGYTF.

This chain uses TRBV5-1 with TRBJ2-7; TRBD1 aligns across 7 bases. V lost 8 bases, J lost 2 bases, and 7 bases stayed unmatched. The germline V gene has CDR1 SGHRS and CDR2 YFSETQ. The CDR3 contains 13 residues. The CDR3 loop reads CASYRDRTYEQYF. The CDR3 DNA sequence: TGCGCCAGTTACCGGGACAGAACCTACGAGCAGTACTTC.

The genes are TRBV4-1 and TRBJ2-7, with D perhaps TRBD1 (5 bases). This CDR3 contains 15 residues. Germline V gene sequence: CDR1 MGHRA, CDR2 YSYEKL. Trimming shortened V by 2 bases and J by 4 bases, and 15 bases separated the two germline ends. The CDR3 DNA reads as TGCGCCAGCAGCCAAAGACAGAGTCCGAATTACGAGCAGTACTTC. This codes for CASSQRQSPNYEQYF.

This sequence joins TRBV5-1 and TRBJ2-1; D is possibly TRBD2 (6 bases). Germline CDR1 and CDR2: SGHRS and YFSETQ. The CDR3 length is 15 residues. Trimming shortened V by 4 bases and J by 1 base, and 12 bases separated the two germline ends. The CDR3 bases are TGCGCCAGCAGCACCAGACTAGTGTCCTACAATGAGCAGTTCTTC. It is translated as CASSTRLVSYNEQFF. Looking up the rest from reference TRBV5-1 and TRBJ2-1 gives the full variable domain: KAGVTQTPRYLIKTRGQQVTLSCSPISGHRSVSWYQQTPGQGLQFLFEYFSETQRNKGNFPGRFSGRQFSNSRSEMNVSTLELGDSALYLCASSTRLVSYNEQFFGPGTRLTVL.

This clone was recorded only once. J is TRBJ2-1 and V is TRBV29-1; perhaps TRBD1 as D (6 bases). The germline V and J ends were trimmed by 0 bases and 5 bases, with 8 bases remaining between them. CDR1 and CDR2 from the germline V gene are SQVTM and ANQGSEA. This CDR3 has 13 residues. The CDR3 nucleotides are TGCAGCGTTGAAGAATGGACAGACAATGAGCAGTTCTTC. This translates into CSVEEWTDNEQFF.

This rearrangement joins TRBV13 to TRBJ2-1; no clear D. This CDR3 region has 11 residues. Trimming removed 5 bases at V and 9 bases at J, with 8 bases between. Germline CDR1 reads PRHDT; CDR2 reads FYEKMQ (reference sequence). The CDR3 sequence is CASSLAIEQFF. For the CDR3, the DNA is TGTGCCAGCAGCCTCGCTATTGAGCAGTTCTTC.

This clone showed up just once. The CDR3 region is CASSLLRRGEKLFF. The CDR3, as DNA: TGTGCCAGCAGTTTACTGCGTCGAGGTGAAAAACTGTTTTTT. This chain connects TRBV28 to TRBJ1-4; unclear D gene. The CDR3 consists of 14 residues. Trimming shortened V by 2 bases and J by 7 bases, and 11 bases separated the two germline ends. CDR1 is MDHEN, CDR2 SYDVKM, per germline.

This chain joins TRBV7-6 and TRBJ2-7; no firm D call. Germline V gene lookup returns CDR1 SGHVS and CDR2 FNYEAQ. The CDR3 runs 17 residues. V was cut by 3 bases and J by 6 bases, with 24 bases left in between. The DNA for the CDR3 is TGTGCCAGCAGCTTCTGGCCGGGTCTCACTACGCCCGTCGAGCAGTACTTC. This gives the protein CASSFWPGLTTPVEQYF. The whole variable domain, filled in from reference TRBV7-6 and TRBJ2-7, reads GAGVSQSPRYKVTKRGQDVALRCDPISGHVSLYWYRQALGQGPEFLTYFNYEAQQDKSGLPNDRFSAERPEGSISTLTIQRTEQRDSAMYRCASSFWPGLTTPVEQYFGPGTRLTVT.

The CDR3 region has the DNA TGTGCCAGTAGTACATCGGGACAGGGGAACACTGAAGCTTTCTTT. It specifies CASSTSGQGNTEAFF. The V gene is TRBV19, the J gene TRBJ1-1; 9 nucleotides line up with TRBD1. The junction had 4 bases not matched to a gene; V was cut back by 4 bases and J by 1 base. Per the germline V gene, CDR1 is LNHDA and CDR2 is SQIVND (reference sequence). The length of the CDR3 is 15 residues.

J is TRBJ2-2 and V is TRBV28; 7 bases are shared with TRBD1. Germline V gene data show CDR1 as MDHEN and CDR2 as SYDVKM. The CDR3 covers 15 residues. The ends lost 6 bases at V and 5 bases at J; junction bases unmatched: 9. CDR3 sequence: CASRGTGVRTGELFF. CDR3 in DNA: TGTGCCAGCAGGGGAACAGGGGTTCGGACCGGGGAGCTGTTTTTT.

With respect to this clone: Other DNA sequences from this sample encode an identical CDR3 as well. The CDR3 here is CASSLLASKETQYF. In DNA form, the CDR3 reads TGTGCCAGCAGCTTACTAGCGTCAAAAGAGACCCAGTACTTC. The chain links TRBV27 to TRBJ2-5; 7 bases agree with TRBD2. The V segment lost 6 bases and the J segment 3 bases; nucleotides outside the gene matches: 7. From germline, CDR1 is MNHEY and CDR2 SMNVEV (reference sequence). The CDR3 extends over 14 amino acids.

This chain joins TRBV20-1 and TRBJ1-1; 11 nucleotides match TRBD1. V lost 3 bases and J lost 5; bases outside the gene matches: 14. CDR3 length: 17 residues. Germline loops: CDR1 DFQATT, CDR2 SNEGSKA (reference sequence). The CDR3 reads CSASPGQGATRSTEAFF. The CDR3 DNA reads as TGCAGTGCTAGTCCCGGACAGGGGGCCACCAGAAGTACTGAAGCTTTCTTT.

This clone appeared once. The genes are TRBV7-9 and TRBJ1-4, with D maybe TRBD1 (5 bases). The ends were cut back, 1 base at V and 8 bases at J, with 17 bases in the middle. This CDR3 is built from 16 residues. Germline CDR1 SEHNR, CDR2 FQNEAQ (reference sequence). The DNA of the CDR3 is TGTGCCAGCAGCTTAGATCCGGGGCGCGGAGGGGAAAAACTGTTTTTT. Translating gives CASSLDPGRGGEKLFF. The whole variable domain, remainder taken from reference TRBV7-9 and TRBJ1-4, is DTGVSQNPRHKITKRGQNVTFRCDPISEHNRLYWYRQTLGQGPEFLTYFQNEAQLEKSRLLSDRFSAERPKGSFSTLEIQRTEQGDSAMYLCASSLDPGRGGEKLFFGSGTQLSVL.

The CDR3 sequence: CASSLRPPSGGGRWETQYF. CDR3 DNA: TGTGCCAGCAGCTTGCGACCACCCAGCGGTGGAGGGCGATGGGAGACCCAGTACTTC. The rearrangement links TRBV7-6 to TRBJ2-5, with D maybe TRBD2 (6 bases). The CDR3 consists of 19 residues. Germline values: CDR1 SGHVS, CDR2 FNYEAQ. V was shortened by 3 bases and J by 5 bases, with 28 bases between the two germline ends.

As regards this clone: Other nucleotide sequences from this sample produce the same CDR3. The chain uses TRBV7-2 and TRBJ2-1, with TRBD1 matching over 8 bases. CDR3 size: 14 residues. Germline V lookup: CDR1 SGHTA, CDR2 FQGNSA. Trimming removed 5 bases from V and 4 bases from J; junction bases left unmatched: 4. The CDR3 DNA reads as TGTGCCAGCAGCCGCGGACAGGGTTACAATGAGCAGTTCTTC. Its translation is CASSRGQGYNEQFF.

The chain combines TRBV11-1 with TRBJ2-3; D might be TRBD2 (5 bases). The germline V gene has CDR1 SGHAT and CDR2 FQDESV (reference sequence). This CDR3 is built from 15 residues. Trimming removed 0 bases from V and 6 bases from J, with 13 bases in between. The CDR3 is CASSLAPLAGDTQYF. CDR3 nucleotide sequence: TGTGCCAGCAGCTTAGCTCCCCTAGCCGGGGATACGCAGTATTTT. The whole variable domain, filled in from reference TRBV11-1 and TRBJ2-3, reads EAEVAQSPRYKITEKSQAVAFWCDPISGHATLYWYRQILGQGPELLVQFQDESVVDDSQLPKDRFSAERLKGVDSTLKIQPAELGDSAMYLCASSLAPLAGDTQYFGPGTRLTVL.